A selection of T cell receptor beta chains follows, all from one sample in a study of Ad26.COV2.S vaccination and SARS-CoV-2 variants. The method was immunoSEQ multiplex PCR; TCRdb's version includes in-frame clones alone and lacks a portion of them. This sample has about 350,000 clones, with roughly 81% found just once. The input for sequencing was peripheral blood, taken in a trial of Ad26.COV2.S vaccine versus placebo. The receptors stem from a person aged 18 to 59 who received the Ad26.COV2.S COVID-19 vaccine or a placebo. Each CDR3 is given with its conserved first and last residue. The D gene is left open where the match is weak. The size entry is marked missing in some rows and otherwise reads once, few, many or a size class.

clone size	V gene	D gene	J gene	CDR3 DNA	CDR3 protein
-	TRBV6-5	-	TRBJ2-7	TGTGCCAGCACCTGGGGGAGTACTGGGGGTGGTGAGCAGTACTTC	CASTWGSTGGGEQYF
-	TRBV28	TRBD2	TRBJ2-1	TGTGCCAGCAGTTCCCCTAGCGGGAGTAAGTATGAGCAGTTCTTC	CASSSPSGSKYEQFF
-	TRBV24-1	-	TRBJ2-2	TGTGCCACCTCCTCTATAGGGAACACCGGGGAGCTGTTTTTT	CATSSIGNTGELFF
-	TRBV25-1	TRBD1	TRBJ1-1	TGTGCCAGCAGGGACAGGGAGTATTCTGAAGCTTTCTTT	CASRDREYSEAFF
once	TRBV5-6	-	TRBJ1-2	TGTGCCAGCAGCTCGACAGCCCTTATCTATGGCTACACCTTC	CASSSTALIYGYTF
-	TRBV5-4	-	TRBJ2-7	TGTGCCAGCAGTGAAGGGACACGGGGTTGGTACGAGCAGTACTTC	CASSEGTRGWYEQYF
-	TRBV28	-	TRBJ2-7	TGTGCCAGCAGTTTAATTGCGGGTCTAGCCTACGAGCAGTACTTC	CASSLIAGLAYEQYF
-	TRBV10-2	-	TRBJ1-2	TGCGCCAGCGGGAGAGACACATTAACCTATGGCTACACCTTC	CASGRDTLTYGYTF
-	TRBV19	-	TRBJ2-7	TGTGCCAGTAGTACTCGGACAGCCTACGAGCAGTACTTC	CASSTRTAYEQYF
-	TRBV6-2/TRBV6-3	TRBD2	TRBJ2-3	TGTGCCAGCAGTTACGCGGGGGGGTCAGATACGCAGTATTTT	CASSYAGGSDTQYF
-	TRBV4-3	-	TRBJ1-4	TGCGCCAGCAGCCAAGACCGGGCAACTAATGAAAAACTGTTTTTT	CASSQDRATNEKLFF
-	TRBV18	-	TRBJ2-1	TGTGCCAGCTCACCACCCCCTGGGACCAATGAGCAGTTCTTC	CASSPPPGTNEQFF
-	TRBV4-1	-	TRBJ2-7	TGCGCCAGCAGCCAACCACCCGAAGGCGAGCAGTACTTC	CASSQPPEGEQYF
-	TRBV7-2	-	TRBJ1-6	TGTGCCAGCAGCCAAGCACGTGAGAATTCACCCCTCCACTTT	CASSQARENSPLHF